The T cell receptor (beta chain) described here comes from a study of blood T cell repertoires in COVID-19. Germline V gene data show CDR1 as LNHDA and CDR2 as SQIVND (reference sequence). Trimming removed 5 bases from V and 7 bases from J; junction bases left unmatched: 6. The CDR3 contains 14 residues. This table comes from immunoSEQ multiplex PCR, and its TCRdb copy is limited to in-frame clones, with some not included. The table has 270,000 or so clones, approximately 85% seen once. This TCR came from a human donor in a cohort sampled during active COVID-19. Sequencing was done on a sample of peripheral blood. The chain is built from TRBV19 and TRBJ1-2; 11 bases are shared with TRBD1. DNA for the CDR3: TGTGCCAGTAGTCCGGGACAGGGGGTTGGTGGCTACACCTTC. This codes for CASSPGQGVGGYTF.